This T cell receptor (beta chain) was recorded in a study of early T cells in non-severe SARS-CoV-2 infection. At the level of the study: Sequencing input comprised bulk RNA from unsorted whole blood; chain pairing was not available.

Concerning this clonotype: Its antigen is not known.

cDNA molecules, individually, were tagged with unique molecular identifiers. TCRdb passed the 5' RACE reads through MiXCR, listing each CDR3 protein once. The sample holds tens of thousands of distinct CDR3 sequences, roughly a sixth seen once. V dropped 2 bases and J dropped 0 bases, with 4 bases sitting between them. CDR1 is DFQATT and CDR2 is SNEGSKA in the germline V gene (reference sequence). The CDR3 consists of 12 residues. Study observations and caveats: Private and CD4 specificities were missed by VDJdb matching, which favored anti-spike CD8 responses.

The TCR was taken from an adult who was a healthcare worker with PCR-confirmed SARS-CoV-2 infection or an uninfected control (not recorded which). Sequenced material: whole blood. This chain connects TRBV20-1 to TRBJ1-2; D unclear. The CDR3 loop is CSARKTNYGYTF. In DNA, the CDR3 is TGCAGTGCTAGAAAAACTAACTATGGCTACACCTTC.